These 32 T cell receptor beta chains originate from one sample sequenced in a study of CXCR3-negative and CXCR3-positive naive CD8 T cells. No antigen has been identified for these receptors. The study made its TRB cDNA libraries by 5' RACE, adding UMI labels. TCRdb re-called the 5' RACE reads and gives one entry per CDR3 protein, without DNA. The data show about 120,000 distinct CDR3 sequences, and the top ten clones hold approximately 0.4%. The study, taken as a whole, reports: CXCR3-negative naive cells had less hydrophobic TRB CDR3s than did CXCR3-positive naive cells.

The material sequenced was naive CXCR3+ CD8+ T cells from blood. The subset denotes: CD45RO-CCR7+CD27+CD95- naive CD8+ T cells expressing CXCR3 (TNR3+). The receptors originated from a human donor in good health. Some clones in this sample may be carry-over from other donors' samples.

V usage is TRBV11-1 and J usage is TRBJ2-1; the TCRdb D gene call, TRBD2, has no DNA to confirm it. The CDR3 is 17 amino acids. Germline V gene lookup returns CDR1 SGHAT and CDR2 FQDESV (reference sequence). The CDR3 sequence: CASSLAQRGDVYNEQFF.

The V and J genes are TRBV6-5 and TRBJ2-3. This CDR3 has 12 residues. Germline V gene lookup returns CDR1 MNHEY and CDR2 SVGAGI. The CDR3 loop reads CASSYEHEELYF.

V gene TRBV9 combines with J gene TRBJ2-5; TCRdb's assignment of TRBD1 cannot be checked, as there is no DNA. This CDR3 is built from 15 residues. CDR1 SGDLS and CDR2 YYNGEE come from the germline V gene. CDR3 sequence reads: CASSVAGGGRETQYF.

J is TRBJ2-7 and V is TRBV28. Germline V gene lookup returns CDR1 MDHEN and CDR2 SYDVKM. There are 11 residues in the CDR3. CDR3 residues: CASRDNYEQYF.

This CDR3 reads CASSPPSGAYNEQFF. The chain joins TRBV7-9 to TRBJ2-1; TCRdb names TRBD2, which stays unverified in the absence of DNA. CDR1 and CDR2 (germline): SEHNR, FQNEAQ (reference sequence). The CDR3 sequence is 15 residues long.

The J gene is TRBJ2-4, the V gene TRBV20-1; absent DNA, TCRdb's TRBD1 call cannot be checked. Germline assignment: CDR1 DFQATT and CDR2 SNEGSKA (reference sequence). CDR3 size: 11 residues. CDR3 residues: CSAYRKNIQYF.

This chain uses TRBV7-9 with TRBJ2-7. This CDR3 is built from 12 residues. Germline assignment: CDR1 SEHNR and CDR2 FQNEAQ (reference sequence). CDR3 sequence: CASSSEFYEQYF.

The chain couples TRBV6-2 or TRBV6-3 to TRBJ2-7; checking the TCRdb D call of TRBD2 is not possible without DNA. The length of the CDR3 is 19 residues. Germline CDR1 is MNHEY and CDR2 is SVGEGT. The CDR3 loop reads CASSYYGPSGGRSSYEQYF.

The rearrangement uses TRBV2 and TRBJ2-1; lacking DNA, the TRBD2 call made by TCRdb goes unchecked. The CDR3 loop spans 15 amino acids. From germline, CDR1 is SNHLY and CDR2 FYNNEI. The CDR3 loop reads CASRGEVFFYNEQFF.

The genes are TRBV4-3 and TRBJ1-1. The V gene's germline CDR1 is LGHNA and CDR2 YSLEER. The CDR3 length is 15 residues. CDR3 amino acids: CASSQGGPRGTEAFF.

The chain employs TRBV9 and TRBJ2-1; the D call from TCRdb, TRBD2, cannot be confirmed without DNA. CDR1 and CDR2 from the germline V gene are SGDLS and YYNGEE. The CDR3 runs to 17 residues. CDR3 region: CASSAERLAGGYNEQFF.

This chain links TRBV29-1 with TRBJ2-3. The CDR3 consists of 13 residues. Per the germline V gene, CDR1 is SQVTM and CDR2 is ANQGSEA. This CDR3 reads CSVEDLLTDTQYF.

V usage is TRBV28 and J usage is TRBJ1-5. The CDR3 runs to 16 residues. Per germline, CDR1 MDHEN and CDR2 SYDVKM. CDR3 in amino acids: CVSSYLGSGSNQPQHF.

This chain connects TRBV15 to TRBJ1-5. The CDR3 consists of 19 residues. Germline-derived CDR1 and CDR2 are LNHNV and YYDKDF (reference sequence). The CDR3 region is CATSRVGPSSPISNQPQHF.

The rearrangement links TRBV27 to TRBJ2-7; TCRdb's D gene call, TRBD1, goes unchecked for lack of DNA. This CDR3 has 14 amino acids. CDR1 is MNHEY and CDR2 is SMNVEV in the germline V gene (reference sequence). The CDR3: CATRMGGLSYEQYF.

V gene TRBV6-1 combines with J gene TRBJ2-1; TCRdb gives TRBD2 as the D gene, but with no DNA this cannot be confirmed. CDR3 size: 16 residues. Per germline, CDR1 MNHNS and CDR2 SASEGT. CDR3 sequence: CASSGPLAVFYNEQFF.

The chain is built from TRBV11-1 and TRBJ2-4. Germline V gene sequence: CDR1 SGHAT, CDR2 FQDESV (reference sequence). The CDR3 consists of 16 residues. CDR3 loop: CASSFSAGLAKNIQYF.

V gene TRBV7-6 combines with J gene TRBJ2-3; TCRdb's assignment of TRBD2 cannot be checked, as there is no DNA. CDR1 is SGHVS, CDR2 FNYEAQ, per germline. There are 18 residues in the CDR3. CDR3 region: CASSLLAGGHNTPDTQYF.

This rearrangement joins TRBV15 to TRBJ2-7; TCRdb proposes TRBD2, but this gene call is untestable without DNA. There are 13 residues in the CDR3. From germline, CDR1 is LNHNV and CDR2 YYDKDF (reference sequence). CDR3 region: CATSLSSSYEQYF.

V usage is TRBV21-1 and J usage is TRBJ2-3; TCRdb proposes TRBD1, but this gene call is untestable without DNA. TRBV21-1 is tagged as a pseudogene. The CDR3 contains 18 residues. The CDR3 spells CASSTCKSPGQGTDTQYF.

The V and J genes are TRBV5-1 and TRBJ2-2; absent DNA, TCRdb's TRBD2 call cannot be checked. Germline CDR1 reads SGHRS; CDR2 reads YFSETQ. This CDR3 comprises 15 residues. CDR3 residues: CASSLAPSHTGELFF.

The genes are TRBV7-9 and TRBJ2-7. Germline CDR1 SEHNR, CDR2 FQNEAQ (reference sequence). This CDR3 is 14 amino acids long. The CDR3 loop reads CASSSATGNDEQYF. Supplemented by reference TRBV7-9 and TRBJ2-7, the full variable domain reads DTGVSQNPRHKITKRGQNVTFRCDPISEHNRLYWYRQTLGQGPEFLTYFQNEAQLEKSRLLSDRFSAERPKGSFSTLEIQRTEQGDSAMYLCASSSATGNDEQYFGPGTRLTVT.

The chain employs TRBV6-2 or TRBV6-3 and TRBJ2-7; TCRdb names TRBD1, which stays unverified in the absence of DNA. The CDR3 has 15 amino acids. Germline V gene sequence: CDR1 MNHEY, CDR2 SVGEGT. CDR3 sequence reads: CASSYRTGLSYEQYF.

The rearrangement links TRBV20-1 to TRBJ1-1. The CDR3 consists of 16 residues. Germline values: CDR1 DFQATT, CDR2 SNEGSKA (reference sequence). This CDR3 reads CSARDYAQLSNTEAFF.

CDR3: CSGGDREIEQFF. This chain joins TRBV29-1 and TRBJ2-1; TCRdb selects TRBD1, and the lack of DNA leaves this call unchecked. The CDR3 loop spans 12 amino acids. In germline, CDR1 is SQVTM, CDR2 ANQGSEA.

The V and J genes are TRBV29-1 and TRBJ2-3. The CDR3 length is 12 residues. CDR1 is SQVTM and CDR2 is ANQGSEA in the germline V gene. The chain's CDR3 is CSATGSPDTQYF.

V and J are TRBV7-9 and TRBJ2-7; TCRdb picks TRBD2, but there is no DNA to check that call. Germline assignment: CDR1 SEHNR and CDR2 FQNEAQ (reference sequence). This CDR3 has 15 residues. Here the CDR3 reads CASSTGTLYSYEQYF.

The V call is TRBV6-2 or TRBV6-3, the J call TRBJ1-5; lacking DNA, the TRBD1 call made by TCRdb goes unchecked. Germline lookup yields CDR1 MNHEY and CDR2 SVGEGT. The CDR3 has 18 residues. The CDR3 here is CASSTSPGLLSANQPQHF.

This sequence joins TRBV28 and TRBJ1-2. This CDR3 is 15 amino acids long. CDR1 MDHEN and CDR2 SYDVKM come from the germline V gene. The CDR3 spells CASSLRGSGQDGYTF.

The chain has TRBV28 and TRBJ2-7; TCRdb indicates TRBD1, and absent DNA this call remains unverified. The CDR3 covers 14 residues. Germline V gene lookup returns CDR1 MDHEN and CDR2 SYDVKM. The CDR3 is CASSFRGQGNEQYF.

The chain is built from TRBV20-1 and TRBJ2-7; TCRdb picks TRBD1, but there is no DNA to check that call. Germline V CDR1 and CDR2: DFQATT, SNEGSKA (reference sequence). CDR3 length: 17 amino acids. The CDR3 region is CSARDFSGTGVSYEQYF.

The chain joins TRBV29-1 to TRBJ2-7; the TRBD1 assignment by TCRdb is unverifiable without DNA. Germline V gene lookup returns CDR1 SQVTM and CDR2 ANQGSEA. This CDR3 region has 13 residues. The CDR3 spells CSVVRTGTYEQYF.